Following are 17 T cell receptor beta chains from one sample sequenced in a study of blood T cell repertoires in COVID-19 (dated by TCRdb to between 2020 and 2021). The method was the immunoSEQ multiplex PCR assay. As stored in TCRdb, this immuneACCESS dataset retains in-frame rearrangements with V and J assigned. A fraction of the clones does not appear; measured against another copy, unresolved V genes explain less than half of the discrepancy, and the remainder lacks a known reason. For this sample there are under 300,000 clones; approximately 86% appear just once. The ten largest clones capture under 9% of the sample. The sequenced sample was peripheral blood. These receptor sequences come from a woman in her seventies with active or convalescent COVID-19.

The V and J genes are TRBV7-2 and TRBJ2-2, with a tentative D call TRBD1 (6 bases). The CDR3 contains 14 residues. Deletions cut 6 bases from V and 5 bases from J, with 13 bases between. In germline, CDR1 is SGHTA, CDR2 FQGNSA. The CDR3 loop reads CASSQGFSTGELFF. CDR3 nucleotide sequence: TGTGCCAGCAGTCAGGGGTTCTCGACCGGGGAGCTGTTTTTT.

The chain links TRBV25-1 to TRBJ1-2; perhaps TRBD1 as D (5 bases). This CDR3 has 15 amino acids. Germline V lookup: CDR1 MGHDK, CDR2 SYGVNS. Trimming removed 5 bases at V and 4 bases at J, with 17 bases between. The CDR3 DNA sequence: TGTGCCAGCAGTCCCGCCGGGCGGGGCCTCTATGGCTACACCTTC. The encoded protein is CASSPAGRGLYGYTF.

The chain employs TRBV2 and TRBJ1-1; D gene ambiguous. CDR3 length equals 13 residues. V was shortened by 7 bases and J by 2 bases, with 11 bases between the two germline ends. Germline-derived CDR1 and CDR2 are SNHLY and FYNNEI. CDR3 DNA: TGTGCCAGCAAGGCGGACTTCAACACTGAAGCTTTCTTT. Its protein product is CASKADFNTEAFF.

The V call is TRBV6-5, the J call TRBJ2-5, with 7 bases identical to TRBD1. The V gene's germline CDR1 is MNHEY and CDR2 SVGAGI. V dropped 6 bases and J dropped 5; count of bases not matched to a gene: 6. This CDR3 region has 13 residues. DNA for the CDR3: TGTGCCAGCAGCCCAACAGGGGTGGAGACCCAGTACTTC. As protein: CASSPTGVETQYF.

This chain joins TRBV3-1 (or the pseudogene TRBV3-2) and TRBJ1-1; TRBD1 matches at 9 bases. This CDR3 region has 17 residues. J gave up 6 bases and V 1 base, and 12 bases lay outside the gene matches. CDR1 is LGHDT, CDR2 YNNKEL, per germline (reference sequence). CDR3 region: CASSQVGSTGGESEAFF. The DNA of the CDR3 is TGTGCCAGCAGCCAAGTGGGATCCACAGGGGGCGAGTCTGAAGCTTTCTTT.

This rearrangement joins TRBV24-1 to TRBJ2-1; 10 bases agree with TRBD1. J was trimmed by 7 bases and V by 4 bases; bases with no gene match: 9. The CDR3 runs 16 residues. Per the germline V gene, CDR1 is KGHDR and CDR2 is SFDVKD. CDR3 in DNA: TGTGCCACCAGTGACCGGCGGGACAGGGGCGGGAATGAGCAGTTCTTC. Translated, it gives CATSDRRDRGGNEQFF.

J is TRBJ1-4 and V is TRBV9; tentative D call: TRBD1 (6 bases). Germline assignment: CDR1 SGDLS and CDR2 YYNGEE. The CDR3 extends over 16 amino acids. V was pared by 4 bases and J by 0 bases, with 13 bases between. CDR3 in DNA: TGTGCCAGCAGCAGAGACAGGCTTGCAACTAATGAAAAACTGTTTTTT. Its translation is CASSRDRLATNEKLFF.

This sequence joins TRBV10-2 and TRBJ2-2; a possible D gene is TRBD1 (7 bases). The germline CDR1 and CDR2 sequences are WSHSY and SAAADI. V was cut by 3 bases and J by 4 bases, with 9 bases left in between. This CDR3 comprises 14 residues. The chain's CDR3 is CASSDQGGTGELFF. CDR3 bases: TGCGCCAGCAGTGACCAGGGGGGCACCGGGGAGCTGTTTTTT.

The gene calls are TRBV3-1 (or the pseudogene TRBV3-2) and TRBJ1-2; D ambiguous. Looked up from germline, CDR1 is LGHDT and CDR2 is YNNKEL (reference sequence). This CDR3 is built from 13 residues. Trimming pared 4 bases from V and 5 bases from J, leaving 11 bases between. The CDR3 spells CASSPLALYGYTF. CDR3 bases: TGTGCCAGCAGCCCACTTGCCTTGTATGGCTACACCTTC.

The gene calls are TRBV19 and TRBJ2-5; TRBD2 aligns across 7 bases. In germline, CDR1 is LNHDA, CDR2 SQIVND (reference sequence). The CDR3 runs 13 residues. Unmatched junction bases numbered 6, after V lost 7 bases and J lost 4 bases. The CDR3 loop is CASNIREGETQYF. In DNA form, the CDR3 reads TGTGCCAGTAACATCAGGGAGGGAGAGACCCAGTACTTC.

This clone was observed a handful of times. The chain has TRBV27 and TRBJ1-1; D uncertain. The CDR3 spans 15 residues. The germline CDR1 and CDR2 sequences are MNHEY and SMNVEV (reference sequence). The V end lost 8 bases, the J end lost 1 base, and 17 bases lay between the germline ends. The CDR3 nucleotides read TGTGCCAGCCACCGTGTGTGGGCAGCGAACACTGAAGCTTTCTTT. Protein product: CASHRVWAANTEAFF.

The chain couples TRBV5-1 to TRBJ1-4; D not resolved. The V gene's germline CDR1 is SGHRS and CDR2 YFSETQ. Trimming took off 7 bases at V and 1 base at J, with 11 bases between the two ends. The CDR3 contains 14 residues. CDR3 in DNA: TGCGCCAGCGGTCCGGGTCTAACTAATGAAAAACTGTTTTTT. It specifies CASGPGLTNEKLFF.

This chain uses TRBV3-1 (or the pseudogene TRBV3-2) with TRBJ1-2; D not resolved. Trimming left V 5 bases short and J 6 bases short, with 13 bases between. This CDR3 is 13 amino acids long. Germline assignment: CDR1 LGHDT and CDR2 YNNKEL (reference sequence). CDR3 sequence reads: CASSSSVGNGYTF. DNA for the CDR3: TGTGCCAGCAGCTCAAGCGTCGGGAATGGCTACACCTTC.

This clone was picked up a small number of times. The rearrangement links TRBV7-2 to TRBJ1-2, with TRBD1 matching 8 bases. The CDR3 sequence is 14 residues long. Trimming cost V 2 bases and J 5 bases; bases outside gene matches: 4. Germline V CDR1 and CDR2: SGHTA, FQGNSA. CDR3: CASSLSRGPYGYTF. CDR3 in DNA: TGTGCCAGCAGCTTAAGCAGGGGGCCGTATGGCTACACCTTC.

The CDR3 DNA reads TGTGCCAGTACACAGACAGGGGTTGGGCAGCCCCAGCATTTT. The encoded protein is CASTQTGVGQPQHF. This chain connects TRBV19 to TRBJ1-5; 8 positions agree with TRBD1. The CDR3 is made up of 14 amino acids. Germline V gene lookup returns CDR1 LNHDA and CDR2 SQIVND (reference sequence). Trimming at V came to 7 bases and at J to 7 bases, leaving 9 bases not matched to a gene.

This clone was seen only once. The J gene is TRBJ2-7, the V gene TRBV15; TRBD1 matches 10 bases. The V gene end was trimmed by 6 bases and the J gene end by 1 base; junction bases not matched to a gene: 3. This CDR3 region has 14 residues. Germline V gene lookup returns CDR1 LNHNV and CDR2 YYDKDF (reference sequence). The CDR3 DNA follows: TGTGCCACCAGTAGGGACAGGGGATCCTACGAGCAGTACTTC. Its protein is CATSRDRGSYEQYF.

This rearrangement joins TRBV5-6 to TRBJ2-2; 7 bases map to TRBD1. Germline CDR1 reads SGHDT; CDR2 reads YYEEEE. CDR3 length: 15 amino acids. Trimming at V came to 10 bases and at J to 0 bases, leaving 9 bases not matched to a gene. The CDR3 protein is CAGRRQGSNTGELFF. CDR3 coding DNA: TGTGCCGGCCGACGACAGGGCTCGAACACCGGGGAGCTGTTTTTT.